This T cell receptor (beta chain) was recovered during a study of prognosis after radiotherapy for stage I lung cancer. Study summary: SBRT radiotherapy comprised 3 to 5 fractions at a biologically effective dose of at least 100 Gy. Overall study results and limits: Gene usage, both TRBV and TRBJ, reportedly differed between patients with metastases and patients without them.

Using two-round multiplex PCR, the authors amplified TCR beta CDR3 from genomic DNA. The use of primers specific to each TRBV and TRBJ gene characterized first-round PCR. TCRdb processed the multiplex PCR reads anew with MiXCR; each CDR3 protein has one entry. The data contain fewer than 20,000 distinct CDR3 sequences, 45% to 70% of them singletons. In this sample, this clonotype turned up once. Its antigen is not identified. Germline lookup yields CDR1 MNHEY and CDR2 SVGEGT. The CDR3 length is 18 residues. With V trimmed by 0 bases and J by 3 bases, 14 bases remained unmatched. The chain joins TRBV6-2 or TRBV6-3 to TRBJ2-7; TRBD2 aligns across 7 bases. The sequences come from PBMCs, collected before or after stereotactic body radiation therapy (not recorded which). This TCR was sampled from a donor over 45 with non-small cell lung cancer. The CDR3 bases are TGTGCCAGCAGTTACTCTGTGTACCGGGGCGGGAGTAGCTACGAGCAGTACTTC. Encoded protein: CASSYSVYRGGSSYEQYF.